The T cell receptor (beta chain) under discussion was sequenced for a study of control samples from healthy donors and cancer patients. Method: immunoSEQ multiplex PCR; TCRdb's copy keeps in-frame clones and lacks some. The table records about 220,000 clones, 85% to 95% of them present only once. The V gene end was trimmed by 4 bases and the J gene end by 4 bases; junction bases not matched to a gene: 6. Germline V CDR1 and CDR2: SGHRS, YFSETQ. The length of the CDR3 is 15 residues. The receptor's source is a man aged 45 to 65 in good health. V and J are TRBV5-1 and TRBJ1-3, with 9 bases lining up with TRBD1. What was sequenced was blood. CDR3 bases: TGCGCCAGCAGCCAGATGGGACAGGGCGGAAACACCATATATTTT. Translating it yields CASSQMGQGGNTIYF.